These T cell receptor beta chains were read from a single sample in a study of human T cells and chemical hapten exposure. One entry per CDR3 protein results from TCRdb running MiXCR on the RACE reads. Counted here are some 31,000 distinct CDR3 sequences, 5.5% occurring once; the ten biggest clones make up 9.5% to 15%. Input material: whole blood. The receptors here all came from a human donor in good health. Some clones in this sample may be carry-over from other donors' samples. The CDR3 runs from the conserved cysteine through the conserved F or W. D genes are given only for firm matches. A row's size may be missing; if present it is once, few, many or a size class.

abundance: many; j_gene: TRBJ1-5; v_gene: TRBV12-3/TRBV12-4; d_gene: TRBD1; CDR3aa: CASSSRTGGTSNQPQHF; CDR3nt: TGTGCCAGCAGTTCCCGGACAGGGGGGACGAGCAATCAGCCCCAGCATTTT
abundance: many; j_gene: TRBJ2-1; v_gene: TRBV5-1; d_gene: -; CDR3aa: CASRPGLQSSYNEQFF; CDR3nt: TGCGCCAGCAGGCCGGGACTTCAAAGCTCCTACAATGAGCAGTTCTTC
abundance: many; j_gene: TRBJ2-2; v_gene: TRBV19; d_gene: TRBD1; CDR3aa: CASRPGQGNGELFF; CDR3nt: TGTGCCAGTAGGCCCGGACAGGGTAACGGGGAGCTGTTTTTT
abundance: many; j_gene: TRBJ2-4; v_gene: TRBV12-3/TRBV12-4; d_gene: -; CDR3aa: CASSLVLAKNIQYF; CDR3nt: TGTGCCAGCAGTTTAGTCCTAGCCAAAAACATTCAGTACTTC
abundance: many; j_gene: TRBJ1-5; v_gene: TRBV30; d_gene: TRBD1; CDR3aa: CAWSPGGRQPQHF; CDR3nt: TGTGCCTGGAGTCCAGGGGGTCGTCAGCCCCAGCATTTT
abundance: many; j_gene: TRBJ2-3; v_gene: TRBV27; d_gene: -; CDR3aa: CASSRRSGEATDTQYF; CDR3nt: TGTGCCAGCAGTCGCCGGTCGGGAGAAGCGACAGATACGCAGTATTTT
abundance: many; j_gene: TRBJ2-1; v_gene: TRBV3-1; d_gene: TRBD1; CDR3aa: CASKPGQLNEQFF; CDR3nt: TGTGCCAGCAAACCGGGACAGTTAAATGAGCAGTTCTTC
abundance: -; j_gene: TRBJ1-1; v_gene: TRBV10-3; d_gene: -; CDR3aa: CAISIDRNTEAFF; CDR3nt: TGTGCCATCAGTATCGACAGAAACACTGAAGCTTTCTTT
abundance: -; j_gene: TRBJ1-2; v_gene: TRBV7-9; d_gene: -; CDR3aa: CASSHQGPNYGYTF; CDR3nt: TGTGCCAGCAGCCATCAAGGACCGAACTATGGCTACACCTTC
abundance: many; j_gene: TRBJ1-5; v_gene: TRBV6-2/TRBV6-3; d_gene: -; CDR3aa: CASSYSARESNQPQHF; CDR3nt: TGTGCCAGCAGTTACTCGGCCAGGGAATCCAATCAGCCCCAGCATTTT
abundance: many; j_gene: TRBJ1-2; v_gene: TRBV3-1; d_gene: -; CDR3aa: CASSQEGVYGYTF; CDR3nt: TGTGCCAGCAGCCAAGAAGGGGTCTATGGCTACACCTTC
abundance: many; j_gene: TRBJ1-1; v_gene: TRBV27; d_gene: -; CDR3aa: CASSVTPMNTEAFF; CDR3nt: TGTGCCAGCAGTGTGACACCCATGAACACTGAAGCTTTCTTT
abundance: many; j_gene: TRBJ1-1; v_gene: TRBV5-1; d_gene: -; CDR3aa: CASSLDLGITEAFF; CDR3nt: TGCGCCAGCAGCTTGGATCTGGGGATCACTGAAGCTTTCTTT
abundance: -; j_gene: TRBJ1-2; v_gene: TRBV29-1; d_gene: TRBD1; CDR3aa: CSVERDRGPLANYGYTF; CDR3nt: TGCAGCGTTGAGCGGGACAGGGGCCCTTTAGCTAACTATGGCTACACCTTC
abundance: many; j_gene: TRBJ2-5; v_gene: TRBV5-1; d_gene: -; CDR3aa: CASSPEAGTQYF; CDR3nt: TGCGCCAGCAGCCCGGAAGCAGGGACCCAGTACTTC
abundance: many; j_gene: TRBJ2-3; v_gene: TRBV7-2; d_gene: -; CDR3aa: CASSLAIGGGTDTQYF; CDR3nt: TGTGCCAGCAGCTTAGCTATCGGCGGGGGCACAGATACGCAGTATTTT
abundance: many; j_gene: TRBJ2-2; v_gene: TRBV5-6; d_gene: -; CDR3aa: CASSLDGRGGTGELFF; CDR3nt: TGTGCCAGCAGCTTGGATGGCAGGGGCGGAACCGGGGAGCTGTTTTTT
abundance: -; j_gene: TRBJ1-3; v_gene: TRBV3-1; d_gene: TRBD1; CDR3aa: CASSHRGQFSSSGNTIYF; CDR3nt: TGTGCCAGCAGCCATAGGGGGCAATTTTCCAGCTCTGGAAACACCATATATTTT
abundance: many; j_gene: TRBJ2-1; v_gene: TRBV12-3/TRBV12-4; d_gene: -; CDR3aa: CASSRQLGSYNEQFF; CDR3nt: TGTGCCAGCAGTCGACAGTTAGGCTCCTACAATGAGCAGTTCTTC
abundance: few; j_gene: TRBJ1-1; v_gene: TRBV3-1; d_gene: -; CDR3aa: CASSQDRIPKITGNTEAFF; CDR3nt: TGTGCCAGCAGCCAAGATAGGATTCCCAAGATTACAGGAAACACTGAAGCTTTCTTT
abundance: many; j_gene: TRBJ1-2; v_gene: TRBV10-2; d_gene: -; CDR3aa: CASTNREGGYTF; CDR3nt: TGCGCCAGCACAAACCGGGAGGGTGGCTACACCTTC
abundance: many; j_gene: TRBJ2-5; v_gene: TRBV5-1; d_gene: -; CDR3aa: CASSSDSLEEYF; CDR3nt: TGCGCCAGCAGCTCGGACAGCCTGGAGGAGTACTTC
abundance: many; j_gene: TRBJ2-5; v_gene: TRBV5-1; d_gene: -; CDR3aa: CASKGGEETQYF; CDR3nt: TGCGCCAGCAAAGGAGGCGAAGAGACCCAGTACTTC
abundance: -; j_gene: TRBJ1-4; v_gene: TRBV3-1; d_gene: TRBD1; CDR3aa: CASSRNADRGNEKLFF; CDR3nt: TGTGCCAGCAGCAGAAACGCGGACAGGGGGAATGAAAAACTGTTTTTT
abundance: medium-sized; j_gene: TRBJ2-7; v_gene: TRBV20-1; d_gene: TRBD2; CDR3aa: CSAAGTSDYEQYF; CDR3nt: TGCAGTGCCGCCGGGACTAGCGACTACGAGCAGTACTTC
abundance: -; j_gene: TRBJ2-3; v_gene: TRBV2; d_gene: -; CDR3aa: CASSDRADMGDTQYF; CDR3nt: TGTGCCAGCAGTGATCGCGCCGATATGGGAGATACGCAGTATTTT
abundance: many; j_gene: TRBJ2-5; v_gene: TRBV20-1; d_gene: TRBD2; CDR3aa: CSAPNKREGETQYF; CDR3nt: TGCAGTGCTCCTAACAAGCGGGAAGGGGAGACCCAGTACTTC
abundance: -; j_gene: TRBJ1-6; v_gene: TRBV20-1; d_gene: -; CDR3aa: CSARDLGNYNSPLHF; CDR3nt: TGCAGTGCTAGAGATCTTGGAAACTATAATTCACCCCTCCACTTT
abundance: -; j_gene: TRBJ1-5; v_gene: TRBV3-1; d_gene: -; CDR3aa: CASSYGPGNSNQPQHF; CDR3nt: TGTGCCAGCAGCTACGGACCGGGCAATAGCAATCAGCCCCAGCATTTT
abundance: many; j_gene: TRBJ2-2; v_gene: TRBV19; d_gene: -; CDR3aa: CASTGDNTGELFF; CDR3nt: TGTGCCAGTACCGGAGACAACACCGGGGAGCTGTTTTTT
abundance: many; j_gene: TRBJ2-3; v_gene: TRBV5-4; d_gene: TRBD2; CDR3aa: CASSQGLAGITDTQYF; CDR3nt: TGTGCCAGCAGCCAAGGACTAGCGGGAATCACAGATACGCAGTATTTT
abundance: many; j_gene: TRBJ1-2; v_gene: TRBV6-2/TRBV6-3; d_gene: -; CDR3aa: CASTLRGLEGSSNGYTF; CDR3nt: TGTGCCAGCACCCTGAGGGGGTTGGAGGGATCCAGCAATGGCTACACCTTC
abundance: many; j_gene: TRBJ1-3; v_gene: TRBV30; d_gene: -; CDR3aa: CAWSPTPGTAYF; CDR3nt: TGTGCCTGGAGTCCAACTCCCGGGACCGCATATTTT
abundance: medium-sized; j_gene: TRBJ2-6; v_gene: TRBV5-1; d_gene: -; CDR3aa: CASSLQASGANVLTF; CDR3nt: TGCGCCAGCAGCTTACAGGCGTCTGGGGCCAACGTCCTGACTTTC
abundance: many; j_gene: TRBJ1-1; v_gene: TRBV6-5; d_gene: -; CDR3aa: CASSHLEGTGDVAFF; CDR3nt: TGTGCCAGCAGCCACCTTGAGGGAACGGGGGACGTGGCTTTCTTT
abundance: few; j_gene: TRBJ2-7; v_gene: TRBV11-2; d_gene: TRBD1; CDR3aa: CASSSGTGAWEQYF; CDR3nt: TGTGCCAGCAGCTCTGGGACAGGGGCTTGGGAGCAGTACTTC
abundance: many; j_gene: TRBJ2-3; v_gene: TRBV6-4; d_gene: TRBD2; CDR3aa: CASSPSGGLTDTQYF; CDR3nt: TGTGCCAGCAGTCCGAGCGGGGGGCTGACAGATACGCAGTATTTT
abundance: few; j_gene: TRBJ2-3; v_gene: TRBV20-1; d_gene: TRBD2; CDR3aa: CSAYGLAGSTDTQYF; CDR3nt: TGCAGTGCTTATGGACTAGCGGGGAGCACAGATACGCAGTATTTT
abundance: many; j_gene: TRBJ2-7; v_gene: TRBV10-3; d_gene: TRBD1; CDR3aa: CAISERDSSYEQYF; CDR3nt: TGTGCCATCAGTGAAAGGGACAGTTCCTACGAGCAGTACTTC
abundance: -; j_gene: TRBJ1-1; v_gene: TRBV7-9; d_gene: -; CDR3aa: CASSFGSRASLGDTEAFF; CDR3nt: TGTGCCAGCAGCTTCGGATCACGGGCTTCCCTAGGGGACACTGAAGCTTTCTTT